This entry lists 31 T cell receptor beta chains sequenced from one sample in a study of Ad26.COV2.S vaccination and SARS-CoV-2 variants. Documented treatment: roughly 20 received Ad26.COV2.S at low or high dose, single or two shots; roughly five received placebo; per-sample allocation not given. Specimen acquisition occurred on day 63 following the initial vaccine or placebo injection. Sequencing was performed with immunoSEQ multiplex PCR; in TCRdb, only in-frame clones are kept and a portion is missing. The table shows hundreds of thousands of clones, with approximately 88% occurring only once. The specimen comprised peripheral blood, sampled in a trial of Ad26.COV2.S vaccine versus placebo. The receptors stem from a person between 18 and 60 years old who received the Ad26.COV2.S COVID-19 vaccine or a placebo.

The rearrangement links TRBV29-1 to TRBJ2-2; 7 nucleotides agree with TRBD1. From germline, CDR1 is SQVTM and CDR2 ANQGSEA. This CDR3 contains 14 residues. The junction had 9 bases not matched to a gene; V was cut back by 6 bases and J by 5 bases. CDR3 sequence reads: CSVGTVRGTGELFF. Written as DNA, the CDR3 is TGCAGCGTGGGGACAGTCAGGGGTACCGGGGAGCTGTTTTTT.

This chain connects TRBV15 to TRBJ2-1; the match to TRBD2 covers 12 bases. This CDR3 spans 15 amino acids. The germline V gene encodes CDR1 LNHNV and CDR2 YYDKDF (reference sequence). J gave up 6 bases and V 1 base, and 1 base lay outside the gene matches. For the CDR3, the DNA is TGTGCCACCAGCAGAGGACTAGCGGGAGCCAATGAGCAGTTCTTC. As protein: CATSRGLAGANEQFF.

The CDR3 bases are TGCAGCGCCTGGGGGACCCCGAAAGAGACCCAGTACTTC. It codes for CSAWGTPKETQYF. The chain is built from TRBV29-1 and TRBJ2-5; D possibly uses TRBD1 or TRBD2 (5 bases each). The CDR3 has 13 residues. V was clipped by 7 bases and J by 3 bases, with 15 bases between them. Germline CDR1 and CDR2: SQVTM and ANQGSEA. The variable domain in full, with the rest retrieved from reference TRBV29-1 and TRBJ2-5, is SAVISQKPSRDICQRGTSLTIQCQVDSQVTMMFWYRQQPGQSLTLIATANQGSEATYESGFVIDKFPISRPNLTFSTLTVSNMSPEDSSIYLCSAWGTPKETQYFGPGTRLLVL.

The chain combines TRBV27 with TRBJ1-5; unclear D gene. The CDR3 totals 14 residues. The V end was cut by 3 bases, the J end by 0 bases, with 6 bases between. Germline CDR1 is MNHEY and CDR2 is SMNVEV (reference sequence). The CDR3, as DNA: TGTGCCAGCAGTTTGACGGCTAGCAATCAGCCCCAGCATTTT. Protein product: CASSLTASNQPQHF.

The CDR3 here is CASSPLLAGGPQSGEQYF. For the CDR3, the DNA is TGTGCCAGCTCACCACTCCTAGCGGGAGGGCCCCAGTCGGGCGAGCAGTACTTC. This sequence joins TRBV18 and TRBJ2-7, with 12 bases identical to TRBD2. Germline V CDR1 and CDR2: KGHSH, LQKENI. After removal of 1 base from V and 6 bases from J, the junction contained 13 bases not matched to a gene. CDR3 length: 18 amino acids.

The CDR3 spells CASSYSASEKLFF. DNA for the CDR3: TGTGCCAGCAGTTACTCTGCGAGTGAAAAACTGTTTTTT. The genes are TRBV6-5 and TRBJ1-4; D unclear. The germline V and J ends were trimmed by 0 bases and 7 bases, with 6 bases remaining between them. CDR1 is MNHEY and CDR2 is SVGAGI in the germline V gene. This CDR3 has 13 residues.

The rearrangement uses TRBV18 and TRBJ2-5, with TRBD2 identical over 14 bases. Germline-derived CDR1 and CDR2 are KGHSH and LQKENI. The V segment lost 3 bases and the J segment 4 bases; nucleotides outside the gene matches: 4. This CDR3 has 16 residues. CDR3 nucleotides: TGTGCCAGCTCACCTCCCGGGACTAGCGGGAGAGAGACCCAGTACTTC. This sequence encodes CASSPPGTSGRETQYF.

CDR3 sequence: CASSLAGDHSPLHF. The DNA of the CDR3 is TGTGCCAGCAGCTTGGCAGGGGATCATTCACCCCTCCACTTT. The chain recombines TRBV11-2 with TRBJ1-6, with a tentative D call TRBD1 (6 bases). This CDR3 region has 14 residues. V shed 3 bases and J shed 8 bases, with 11 bases lying between them. Germline V gene lookup returns CDR1 SGHAT and CDR2 FQNNGV.

The J gene is TRBJ1-4, the V gene TRBV4-2; D may be TRBD1 (6 bases). Trimming cost V 1 base and J 0 bases, with 15 bases left between them. CDR3 length: 18 residues. The V gene's germline CDR1 is LGHNA and CDR2 YNFKEQ. CDR3: CASSQGPPRGATNEKLFF. The CDR3 region has the DNA TGTGCCAGCAGCCAAGGGCCGCCGAGGGGGGCAACTAATGAAAAACTGTTTTTT.

The gene calls are TRBV3-1 (or the pseudogene TRBV3-2) and TRBJ1-4; D uncertain. Trimming left V 1 base short and J 4 bases short, with 10 bases between. The CDR3 totals 15 residues. The germline V gene has CDR1 LGHDT and CDR2 YNNKEL (reference sequence). CDR3 nucleotide sequence: TGTGCCAGCAGCCAAGGGGGAATGGTTAATGAAAAACTGTTTTTT. Its translation: CASSQGGMVNEKLFF.

As to this clone: One junction end does not reproduce the germline sequence, and a read error may be involved. This chain uses TRBV5-1 with TRBJ2-1; TRBD2 matches 8 bases. Germline V lookup: CDR1 SGHRS, CDR2 YFSETQ. The CDR3 spans 16 residues. In nucleotides, the CDR3 is TGCGCCAGCAGCTTAAGCGGGAGAGGGAGCTACAGTGAGCAGTTCTTC. It encodes CASSLSGRGSYSEQFF.

The chain employs TRBV25-1 and TRBJ1-2, with a weak D call TRBD1 (5 bases). V lost 4 bases, J lost 1 base, and 10 bases lay in between. Per the germline V gene, CDR1 is MGHDK and CDR2 is SYGVNS. This CDR3 has 14 residues. The CDR3: CASSGDVSNYGYTF. The DNA of the CDR3 is TGTGCCAGCAGTGGGGACGTCAGTAACTATGGCTACACCTTC.

The sample holds one count of this clone. This chain uses TRBV19 with TRBJ2-3; D gene unclear. CDR1 is LNHDA, CDR2 SQIVND, per germline (reference sequence). V dropped 8 bases and J dropped 1 base, with 13 bases sitting between them. This CDR3 region has 14 residues. The CDR3 loop reads CASWDRARTDTQYF. CDR3 DNA sequence: TGTGCCAGTTGGGATCGTGCTCGCACAGATACGCAGTATTTT.

To note about this clone: Other DNA variants within this sample encode the same CDR3. The V call is TRBV12-3 or TRBV12-4, the J call TRBJ1-2; no reliable D call. The length of the CDR3 is 13 residues. V lost 1 base to trimming and J lost 0 bases, with 3 bases between them. The CDR3 loop is CASSLGPNYGYTF. The CDR3 DNA sequence: TGTGCCAGCAGTTTAGGACCTAACTATGGCTACACCTTC.

The V and J genes are TRBV7-9 and TRBJ2-2, with D perhaps matching TRBD2 (5 bases). Trimming left V 6 bases short and J 5 bases short, with 10 bases between. Germline-derived CDR1 and CDR2 are SEHNR and FQNEAQ (reference sequence). The CDR3 runs 13 residues. This chain's CDR3 is CASRARGTGELFF. Written as DNA, the CDR3 is TGTGCCAGCAGAGCTCGGGGTACCGGGGAGCTGTTTTTT.

Concerning this clone itself: Other DNA sequences in this specimen translate into the identical CDR3. This chain links TRBV9 with TRBJ1-2; 8 nucleotides align to TRBD1. CDR1 is SGDLS, CDR2 YYNGEE, per germline. The junction had 5 bases not matched to a gene; V was cut back by 5 bases and J by 8 bases. This CDR3 has 12 amino acids. The CDR3 loop is CASSPGQGGYTF. The CDR3 bases are TGTGCCAGCAGTCCTGGACAGGGAGGCTACACCTTC.

This clone was picked up many times. V gene TRBV19 combines with J gene TRBJ2-2, with TRBD1 matching 9 bases. Germline lookup yields CDR1 LNHDA and CDR2 SQIVND (reference sequence). This CDR3 comprises 17 residues. V gave up 6 bases and J gave up 2 bases; unmatched junction bases: 10. This CDR3 is CASSRIGTGGNTGELFF. In nucleotides, the CDR3 is TGTGCCAGTAGCCGAATTGGTACAGGGGGCAACACCGGGGAGCTGTTTTTT. The whole variable domain, filled in from reference TRBV19 and TRBJ2-2, reads DGGITQSPKYLFRKEGQNVTLSCEQNLNHDAMYWYRQDPGQGLRLIYYSQIVNDFQKGDIAEGYSVSREKKESFPLTVTSAQKNPTAFYLCASSRIGTGGNTGELFFGEGSRLTVL.

DNA for the CDR3: TGTGCCAGCAGCTTAAACCCGGCAGGGGGCGGGGGAGATACGCAGTATTTT. Its translation is CASSLNPAGGGGDTQYF. The chain employs TRBV7-3 and TRBJ2-3; tentative D call: TRBD1 (8 bases). The CDR3 is 17 residues long. Germline CDR1 and CDR2: SGHTA and FQGTGA. Trimming removed 1 base from V and 5 bases from J, with 19 bases in between.

The J gene is TRBJ1-4, the V gene TRBV5-4; D gene uncertain. This CDR3 is built from 14 residues. Looked up from germline, CDR1 is SGHNT and CDR2 is YYREEE (reference sequence). V lost 3 bases and J 8 bases, leaving 14 bases between the germline ends. As DNA, the CDR3 is TGTGCCAGCAGCTACTTAGGCCCTTCCGAAAAACTGTTTTTT. Translated, it gives CASSYLGPSEKLFF.

The chain employs TRBV27 and TRBJ1-5; perhaps TRBD1 as D (5 bases). Germline V gene data show CDR1 as MNHEY and CDR2 as SMNVEV (reference sequence). The CDR3 totals 15 residues. Between the trimmed V and J ends, which lost 8 bases and 2 bases, there was a span of 16 bases. CDR3 nucleotide sequence: TGTGCCAGCTCCCCTCAGGGAGTGGGCAATCAGCCCCAGCATTTT. Translation gives CASSPQGVGNQPQHF.

This chain joins TRBV7-2 and TRBJ2-1; 9 bases fit TRBD2. J gave up 4 bases and V 3 bases, and 4 bases lay outside the gene matches. CDR3 length: 15 residues. Germline V gene lookup returns CDR1 SGHTA and CDR2 FQGNSA. The CDR3 bases are TGTGCCAGCAGCTTTTCTAGCGGGGTTTACAATGAGCAGTTCTTC. It specifies CASSFSSGVYNEQFF. The full variable domain, completed using reference TRBV7-2 and TRBJ2-1, is GAGVSQSPSNKVTEKGKDVELRCDPISGHTALYWYRQSLGQGLEFLIYFQGNSAPDKSGLPSDRFSAERTGGSVSTLTIQRTQQEDSAVYLCASSFSSGVYNEQFFGPGTRLTVL.

This chain joins TRBV2 and TRBJ2-2, with a possible D match to TRBD1 (7 bases). Trimming left V 3 bases short and J 7 bases short, with 18 bases between. This CDR3 has 16 residues. Germline V gives CDR1 SNHLY, CDR2 FYNNEI. CDR3 residues: CASSEGPTGRGGELFF. CDR3 nucleotides: TGTGCCAGCAGTGAGGGCCCGACAGGGCGGGGCGGGGAGCTGTTTTTT.

The V and J genes are TRBV27 and TRBJ1-1; D is unresolved. CDR3 length: 13 residues. Germline CDR1 reads MNHEY; CDR2 reads SMNVEV (reference sequence). V lost 5 bases and J 3 bases, leaving 10 bases between the germline ends. The CDR3 loop reads CASSTWGDTEAFF. The CDR3 nucleotides are TGTGCCAGCAGTACTTGGGGTGACACTGAAGCTTTCTTT.

This chain joins TRBV2 and TRBJ1-4; D is unclear. CDR3 length: 14 amino acids. The germline gives CDR1 SNHLY, CDR2 FYNNEI. V gave up 5 bases and J gave up 7 bases, with 14 bases separating them. The chain's CDR3 is CASSWTRAGEKLFF. The CDR3 DNA is TGTGCCAGCAGTTGGACTCGGGCGGGTGAAAAACTGTTTTTT.

This clone was detected only a few times. The rearrangement joins TRBV7-9 to TRBJ1-2; D not resolved. Germline V gene sequence: CDR1 SEHNR, CDR2 FQNEAQ (reference sequence). Trimming removed 5 bases from V and 5 bases from J, with 15 bases in between. The CDR3 spans 14 residues. CDR3 coding DNA: TGTGCCAGCAGCCCCCCGGGGTCGAGGTATGGCTACACCTTC. Amino acid sequence: CASSPPGSRYGYTF. The whole variable domain, remainder taken from reference TRBV7-9 and TRBJ1-2, is DTGVSQNPRHKITKRGQNVTFRCDPISEHNRLYWYRQTLGQGPEFLTYFQNEAQLEKSRLLSDRFSAERPKGSFSTLEIQRTEQGDSAMYLCASSPPGSRYGYTFGSGTRLTVV.

This chain uses TRBV5-1 with TRBJ2-2; D unclear. In germline, CDR1 is SGHRS, CDR2 YFSETQ. The V gene lost 2 bases and the J gene lost 8 bases, with 13 bases spanning the gap. This CDR3 region has 14 residues. CDR3 region: CASSLDPAPGELFF. For the CDR3, the DNA is TGCGCCAGCAGCTTAGACCCTGCCCCGGGGGAGCTGTTTTTT. The whole variable domain, filled in from reference TRBV5-1 and TRBJ2-2, reads KAGVTQTPRYLIKTRGQQVTLSCSPISGHRSVSWYQQTPGQGLQFLFEYFSETQRNKGNFPGRFSGRQFSNSRSEMNVSTLELGDSALYLCASSLDPAPGELFFGEGSRLTVL.

The DNA of the CDR3 is TGTGCCAGCAGCTTAGCGTACGAGGGGAATGAGCAGTTCTTC. Residues: CASSLAYEGNEQFF. The chain uses TRBV11-3 and TRBJ2-1; D could derive from TRBD1 or TRBD2 (5 bases each). Per the germline V gene, CDR1 is SGHNT and CDR2 is YENEEA. The CDR3 has 14 residues. Trimming removed 1 base at V and 7 bases at J, with 11 bases between.

This chain connects TRBV30 to TRBJ2-7; 9 bases match TRBD2. The J segment lost 2 bases and the V segment lost 3 bases, leaving 11 bases of the junction unmatched. This CDR3 has 16 amino acids. Germline-derived CDR1 and CDR2 are GTSNPN and SVGIG (reference sequence). CDR3 loop: CAWSQRGLAGTYEQYF. CDR3 bases: TGTGCCTGGAGCCAACGAGGGCTAGCGGGAACCTACGAGCAGTACTTC.

The chain couples TRBV4-1 to TRBJ2-7; 11 bases line up with TRBD2. Germline V gene lookup returns CDR1 MGHRA and CDR2 YSYEKL. V was clipped by 3 bases and J by 1 base; unmatched bases: 11. There are 18 residues in the CDR3. The CDR3 bases are TGCGCCAGCAGCCAGGGCCGGGCTAGCGGGGGGTTATCCTACGAGCAGTACTTC. It specifies CASSQGRASGGLSYEQYF.

CDR3 sequence reads: CATSRGLNEQFF. The CDR3 region has the DNA TGTGCCACCAGCCGAGGACTCAATGAGCAGTTCTTC. The genes are TRBV15 and TRBJ2-1; D may be TRBD2 (5 bases). Germline CDR1 LNHNV, CDR2 YYDKDF (reference sequence). The CDR3 is 12 amino acids. The V and J ends lost 5 bases and 6 bases respectively, with 8 bases between them.

The rearrangement links TRBV24-1 to TRBJ2-1; no clear D. Germline V gene lookup returns CDR1 KGHDR and CDR2 SFDVKD. The CDR3 has 10 amino acids. V was shortened by 9 bases and J by 9 bases, with 8 bases between the two germline ends. CDR3 in amino acids: CATHGLEQFF. CDR3 sequence (DNA): TGTGCCACCCACGGCCTTGAGCAGTTCTTC.